This T cell receptor (beta chain) appears in the sequencing data of a study of CD8+ T cells in alopecia areata. For the study at large: In an open-label trial, patients got 5 to 10 mg tofacitinib twice daily. General observations from the study: Uncertainty about whether baseline CD8+ expansion is linked to response remains, with one nonresponder. For patients receiving tofacitinib, scalp clonality and expanded CD8+ clones among the top 100 significantly decreased.

The CDR3 totals 15 residues. Germline V gene sequence: CDR1 SGHDT, CDR2 YYEEEE. Trimming left V 0 bases short and J 5 bases short, with 14 bases between. The sequencing template was cDNA reverse transcribed from extracted RNA. Produced via immunoSEQ multiplex PCR; TCRdb's table is partial and in-frame only. The data contain approximately 120,000 clones, roughly 57% of them singletons. As for treatment: oral pan-JAK inhibitor, 5-10 mg twice daily. Details on this clone: The antigen remains unidentified.

This rearrangement joins TRBV5-6 to TRBJ1-2; maybe TRBD1 (6 bases). The sequencing here drew on CD4+ T cells sorted from blood, taken at week 4, from a patient treated with tofacitinib. This TCR came from a human donor with alopecia areata. The CDR3 loop is CASSLAGSQGYGYTF. The CDR3 DNA sequence: TGTGCCAGCAGCTTGGCCGGCTCACAGGGATATGGCTACACCTTC.